This T cell receptor (beta chain) was identified during a study of shared clonotypes between healthy human individuals. Overall study context: Donors, aged 18 to 49, were two women and three men. Study results and limitations: Clonotype sharing across a handful of donors was observed for 4% to 6.5% of naive CD4 clonotypes.

The germline V gene encodes CDR1 MNHNS and CDR2 SASEGT. The germline V and J ends were trimmed by 7 bases and 8 bases, with 15 bases remaining between them. The CDR3 extends over 14 amino acids. The assay was run at deep level. Only in-frame clones appear in the TCRdb table, and some are missing; sequencing was by immunoSEQ multiplex PCR. The data show roughly 2 million clones, 90% to 95% seen once. As to this clone: Its antigen is unknown.

Sequencing used naive CD4+ T cells sorted from blood. The subset here: CD45RA+ positively selected. This clonotype originated in a man aged 18 to 30 in good health. The chain couples TRBV6-1 to TRBJ1-6; maybe TRBD1 (6 bases). The CDR3 bases are TGTGCCAGCATTCAAGACAGGTGGGATTCACCCCTCCACTTT. Protein product: CASIQDRWDSPLHF.